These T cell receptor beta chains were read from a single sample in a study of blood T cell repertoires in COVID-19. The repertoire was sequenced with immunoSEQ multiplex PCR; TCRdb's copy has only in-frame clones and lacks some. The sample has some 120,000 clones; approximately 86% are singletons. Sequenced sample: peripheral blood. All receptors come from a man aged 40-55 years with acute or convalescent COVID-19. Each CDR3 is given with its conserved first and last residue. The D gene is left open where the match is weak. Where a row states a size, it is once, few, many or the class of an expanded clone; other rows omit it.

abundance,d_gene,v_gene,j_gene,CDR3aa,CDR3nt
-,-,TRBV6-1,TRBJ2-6,CASSDQSGANVLTF,TGTGCCAGCAGTGACCAATCTGGGGCCAACGTCCTGACTTTC
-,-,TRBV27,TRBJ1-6,CASSSTAGDSPLHF,TGTGCCAGCAGCTCCACGGCAGGTGATTCACCCCTCCACTTT
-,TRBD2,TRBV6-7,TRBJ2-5,CASSYSGTSGKYQETQYF,TGTGCCAGCAGTTACAGCGGGACTAGCGGGAAGTACCAAGAGACCCAGTACTTC
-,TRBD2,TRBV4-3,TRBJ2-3,CASSQDGLAGPDTQYF,TGCGCCAGCAGCCAAGATGGACTAGCGGGTCCAGATACGCAGTATTTT
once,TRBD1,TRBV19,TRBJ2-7,CASSPGGWYEQYF,TGTGCCAGTAGCCCAGGGGGCTGGTACGAGCAGTACTTC
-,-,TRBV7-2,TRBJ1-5,CASSQDSSNQPQHF,TGTGCCAGCAGCCAGGACTCCAGCAATCAGCCCCAGCATTTT
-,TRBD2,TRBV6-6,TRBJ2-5,CASRASGQETQYF,TGTGCCAGCAGAGCTAGCGGCCAAGAGACCCAGTACTTC
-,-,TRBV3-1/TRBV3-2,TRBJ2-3,CASSLRLGSTTDTQYF,TGTGCCAGCAGCCTCCGTTTGGGCAGTACTACAGATACGCAGTATTTT
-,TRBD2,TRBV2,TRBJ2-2,CASKRGTTRTGELFF,TGTGCCAGCAAGCGGGGGACTACGCGCACCGGGGAGCTGTTTTTT
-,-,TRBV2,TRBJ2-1,CASTGGNYNEQFF,TGTGCCAGCACAGGGGGGAATTACAATGAGCAGTTCTTC
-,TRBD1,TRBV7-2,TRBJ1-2,CASSLTGQVIDGYTF,TGTGCCAGCAGCTTGACCGGACAGGTGATTGATGGCTACACCTTC
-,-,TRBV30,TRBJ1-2,CACHGEYGYTF,TGTGCCTGCCACGGGGAATATGGCTACACCTTC
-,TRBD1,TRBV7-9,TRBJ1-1,CASSQGLGQVNTEAFF,TGTGCCAGCAGCCAAGGCCTAGGACAGGTGAACACTGAAGCTTTCTTT
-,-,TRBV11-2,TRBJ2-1,CASSLVEGSYNEQFF,TGTGCCAGCAGCTTAGTAGAGGGCTCCTACAATGAGCAGTTCTTC
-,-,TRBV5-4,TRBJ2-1,CASSLDKGWNEQFF,TGTGCCAGCAGCTTGGATAAGGGGTGGAATGAGCAGTTCTTC
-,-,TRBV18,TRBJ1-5,CASSSQPSNQPQHF,TGTGCCAGCTCATCACAGCCGAGCAATCAGCCCCAGCATTTT
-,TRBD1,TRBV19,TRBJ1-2,CATRTTGTGFSYGYTF,TGTGCCACCCGGACTACCGGGACAGGGTTCAGCTATGGCTACACCTTC
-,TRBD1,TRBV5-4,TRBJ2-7,CASSLIVTGGHYEQYF,TGTGCCAGCAGCTTAATCGTAACAGGGGGCCACTACGAGCAGTACTTC
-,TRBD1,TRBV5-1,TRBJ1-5,CASSLTGQGGQPQHF,TGCGCCAGCAGCTTGACAGGACAGGGGGGCCAGCCCCAGCATTTT
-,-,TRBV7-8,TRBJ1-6,CASSPGSHSSYNSPLHF,TGTGCCAGCAGCCCAGGATCCCACAGCTCCTATAATTCACCCCTCCACTTT
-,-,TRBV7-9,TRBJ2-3,CASSLWRRPSTDTQYF,TGTGCCAGCAGCTTATGGAGAAGGCCTAGCACAGATACGCAGTATTTT
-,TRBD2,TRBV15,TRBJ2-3,CATSRDEAGGLADTQYF,TGTGCCACCAGCAGAGATGAGGCGGGGGGGCTCGCAGATACGCAGTATTTT
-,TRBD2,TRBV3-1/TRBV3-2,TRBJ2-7,CASSQYGTSGVDGTYEQYF,TGTGCCAGCAGCCAATATGGGACTAGCGGGGTGGACGGGACCTACGAGCAGTACTTC
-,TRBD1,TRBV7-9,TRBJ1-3,CASSSRGQGGGNTIYF,TGTGCCAGCAGCTCCAGGGGGCAAGGAGGTGGAAACACCATATATTTT
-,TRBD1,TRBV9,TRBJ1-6,CASSGTGTENSPLHF,TGTGCCAGCAGCGGAACCGGGACAGAGAATTCACCCCTCCACTTT
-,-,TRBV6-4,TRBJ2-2,CASSDSSESTGELFF,TGTGCCAGCAGTGACTCCAGCGAGAGCACCGGGGAGCTGTTTTTT
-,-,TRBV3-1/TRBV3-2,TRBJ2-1,CASSLSSYEQFF,TGTGCCAGCAGCCTCTCTAGCTATGAGCAGTTCTTC
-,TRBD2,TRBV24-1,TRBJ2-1,CATSGTSGRGEQFF,TGTGCCACCAGTGGGACTAGCGGGAGGGGTGAGCAGTTCTTC
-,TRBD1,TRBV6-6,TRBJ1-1,CASSYGTGRNTEAFF,TGTGCCAGCAGTTACGGGACAGGGCGAAACACTGAAGCTTTCTTT
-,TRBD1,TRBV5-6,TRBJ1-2,CASSLGLGRTGRNYGYTF,TGTGCCAGCAGCTTGGGTCTTGGTAGGACAGGGCGCAACTATGGCTACACCTTC
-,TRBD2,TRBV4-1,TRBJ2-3,CASSHGTSRDTQYF,TGCGCCAGCAGCCACGGGACTAGTCGAGATACGCAGTATTTT
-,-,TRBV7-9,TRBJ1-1,CASWEQSTEAFF,TGTGCCAGCTGGGAGCAGAGCACTGAAGCTTTCTTT
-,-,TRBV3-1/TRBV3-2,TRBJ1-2,CASSQETPGLLAGYTF,TGTGCCAGCAGCCAAGAGACACCGGGCCTCCTAGCTGGCTACACCTTC
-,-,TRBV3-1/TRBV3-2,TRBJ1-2,CASSWGQYGYTF,TGTGCCAGCAGCTGGGGCCAGTATGGCTACACCTTC
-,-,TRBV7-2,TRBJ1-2,CASSLYQGGQSGYTF,TGTGCCAGCAGCTTATATCAGGGTGGGCAAAGTGGCTACACCTTC
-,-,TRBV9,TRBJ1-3,CASSGITGSPGNTIYF,TGTGCCAGCAGCGGGATTACAGGGTCTCCTGGAAACACCATATATTTT
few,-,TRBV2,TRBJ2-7,CASRDLHEQYF,TGTGCCAGCCGGGACTTACACGAGCAGTACTTC